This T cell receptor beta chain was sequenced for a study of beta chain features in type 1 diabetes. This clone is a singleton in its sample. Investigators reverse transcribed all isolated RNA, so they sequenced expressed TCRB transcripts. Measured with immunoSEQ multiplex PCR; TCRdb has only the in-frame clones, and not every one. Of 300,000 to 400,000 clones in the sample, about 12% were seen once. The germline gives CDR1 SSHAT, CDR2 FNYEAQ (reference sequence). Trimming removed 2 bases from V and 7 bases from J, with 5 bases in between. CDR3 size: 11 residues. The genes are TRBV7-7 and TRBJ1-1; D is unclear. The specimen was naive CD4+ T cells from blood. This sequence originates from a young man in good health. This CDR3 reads CASSLYSEAFF. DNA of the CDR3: TGTGCCAGCAGCTTATATAGTGAAGCTTTCTTT.